The present TCR beta chain was sequenced within a study of cytomegalovirus exposure and HLA in healthy donors. Overall study findings and caveats: The investigators catalogued 180 or so TCR beta chains as cytomegalovirus-associated.

About this clone: As yet, its antigen is unknown.

In the PCR, 60 Vbeta and 13 Jbeta primers were used. The assay was immunoSEQ multiplex PCR, and TCRdb's table has in-frame clones only and misses some. The sample consists of some 140,000 clones, around 80% of them appearing once. The receptor was derived from a male donor in good health and CMV-seropositive. Sequencing was performed on PBMCs.

The CDR3 loop is CAWRLQGAHYNSPLHF. The CDR3 nucleotides read TGTGCCTGGAGACTACAGGGGGCACACTATAATTCACCCCTCCACTTT. V usage is TRBV30 and J usage is TRBJ1-6; 9 positions agree with TRBD1. The germline V gene encodes CDR1 GTSNPN and CDR2 SVGIG (reference sequence). V trimming: 3 bases; J trimming: 3 bases; junction bases outside the gene matches: 6. The CDR3 length is 16 residues. Full variable domain (outside the CDR3, taken from reference TRBV30 and TRBJ1-6): SQTIHQWPATLVQPVGSPLSLECTVEGTSNPNLYWYRQAAGRGLQLLFYSVGIGQISSEVPQNLSASRPQDRQFILSSKKLLLSDSGFYLCAWRLQGAHYNSPLHFGNGTRLTVT.